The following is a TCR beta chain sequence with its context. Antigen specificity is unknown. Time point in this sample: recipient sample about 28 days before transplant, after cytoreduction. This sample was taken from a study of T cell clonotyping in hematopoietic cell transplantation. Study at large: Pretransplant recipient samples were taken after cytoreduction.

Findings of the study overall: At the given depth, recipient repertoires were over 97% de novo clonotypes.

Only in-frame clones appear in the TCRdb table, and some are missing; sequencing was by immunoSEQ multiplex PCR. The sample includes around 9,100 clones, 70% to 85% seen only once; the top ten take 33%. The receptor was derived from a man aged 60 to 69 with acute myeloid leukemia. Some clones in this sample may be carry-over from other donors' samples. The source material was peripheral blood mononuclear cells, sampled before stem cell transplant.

The CDR3 nucleotides read TGTGCCAGCAAGTCGGGCAATCAGCCCCAGCATTTT. It yields the protein CASKSGNQPQHF. The rearrangement links TRBV2 to TRBJ1-5; D not certain. This CDR3 is 12 amino acids long. Germline assignment: CDR1 SNHLY and CDR2 FYNNEI. V lost 7 bases and J 2 bases, leaving 6 bases between the germline ends.